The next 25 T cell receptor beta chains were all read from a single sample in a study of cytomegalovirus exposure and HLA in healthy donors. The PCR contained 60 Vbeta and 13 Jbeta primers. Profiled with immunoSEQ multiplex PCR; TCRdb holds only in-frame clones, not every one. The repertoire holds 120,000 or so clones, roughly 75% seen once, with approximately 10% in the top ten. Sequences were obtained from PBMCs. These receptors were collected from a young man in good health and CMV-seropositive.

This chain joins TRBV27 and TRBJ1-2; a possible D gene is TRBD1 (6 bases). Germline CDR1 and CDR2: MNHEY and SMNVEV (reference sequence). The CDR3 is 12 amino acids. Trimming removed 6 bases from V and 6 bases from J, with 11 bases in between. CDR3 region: CASREGGNGYTF. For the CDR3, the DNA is TGTGCCAGCAGGGAAGGGGGAAATGGCTACACCTTC.

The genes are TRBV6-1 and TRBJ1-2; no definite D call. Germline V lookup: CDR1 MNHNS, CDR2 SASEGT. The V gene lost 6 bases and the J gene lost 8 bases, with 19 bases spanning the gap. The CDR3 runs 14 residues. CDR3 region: CASRPLRRGGGYTF. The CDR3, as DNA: TGTGCCAGCAGACCGTTGAGGCGCGGTGGGGGCTACACCTTC.

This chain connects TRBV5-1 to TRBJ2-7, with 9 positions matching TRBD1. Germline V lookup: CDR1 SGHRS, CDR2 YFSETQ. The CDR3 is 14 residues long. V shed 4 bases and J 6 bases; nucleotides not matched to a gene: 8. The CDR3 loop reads CASSTGQGNIEQYF. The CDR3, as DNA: TGCGCCAGCAGCACAGGACAGGGGAACATCGAGCAGTACTTC.

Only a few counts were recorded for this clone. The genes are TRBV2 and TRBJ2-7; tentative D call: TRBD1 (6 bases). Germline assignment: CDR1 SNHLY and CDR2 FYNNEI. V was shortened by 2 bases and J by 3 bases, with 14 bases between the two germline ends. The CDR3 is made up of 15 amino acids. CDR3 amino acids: CASSESAGGRYEQYF. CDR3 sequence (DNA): TGTGCCAGCAGTGAATCCGCTGGGGGCCGCTACGAGCAGTACTTC.

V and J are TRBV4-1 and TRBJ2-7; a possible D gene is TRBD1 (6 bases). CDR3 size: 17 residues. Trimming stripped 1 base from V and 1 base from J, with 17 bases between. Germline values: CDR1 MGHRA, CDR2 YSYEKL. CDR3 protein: CASSQVRDRPLSYEQYF. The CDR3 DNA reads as TGCGCCAGCAGCCAAGTACGTGACAGGCCCCTTTCCTACGAGCAGTACTTC.

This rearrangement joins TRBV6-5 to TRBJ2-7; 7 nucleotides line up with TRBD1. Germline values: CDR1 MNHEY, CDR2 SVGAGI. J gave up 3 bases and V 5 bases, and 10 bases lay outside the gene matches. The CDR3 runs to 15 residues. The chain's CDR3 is CASSQPGTEDYEQYF. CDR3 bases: TGTGCCAGCAGTCAACCCGGGACAGAAGACTACGAGCAGTACTTC.

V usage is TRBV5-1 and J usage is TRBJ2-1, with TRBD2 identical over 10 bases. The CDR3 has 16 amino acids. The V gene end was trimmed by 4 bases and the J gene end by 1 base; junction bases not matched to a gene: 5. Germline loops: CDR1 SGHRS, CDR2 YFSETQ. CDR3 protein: CASSLRGLASYNEQFF. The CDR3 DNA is TGCGCCAGCAGCCTTAGGGGACTAGCGTCCTACAATGAGCAGTTCTTC.

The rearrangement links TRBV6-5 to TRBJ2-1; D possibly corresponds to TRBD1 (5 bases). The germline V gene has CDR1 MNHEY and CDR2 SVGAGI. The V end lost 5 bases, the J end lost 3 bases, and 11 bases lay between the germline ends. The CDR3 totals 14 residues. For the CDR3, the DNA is TGTGCCAGCAGTCGGCAGGGTGGCTACAATGAGCAGTTCTTC. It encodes CASSRQGGYNEQFF.

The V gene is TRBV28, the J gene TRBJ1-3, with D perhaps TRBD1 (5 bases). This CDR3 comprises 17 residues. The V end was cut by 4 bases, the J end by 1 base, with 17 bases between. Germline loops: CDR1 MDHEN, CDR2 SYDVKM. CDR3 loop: CASSSGLPGGSGNTIYF. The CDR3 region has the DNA TGTGCCAGCAGTTCGGGACTGCCTGGGGGGTCTGGAAACACCATATATTTT. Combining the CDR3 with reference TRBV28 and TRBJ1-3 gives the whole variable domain DVKVTQSSRYLVKRTGEKVFLECVQDMDHENMFWYRQDPGLGLRLIYFSYDVKMKEKGDIPEGYSVSREKKERFSLILESASTNQTSMYLCASSSGLPGGSGNTIYFGEGSWLTVV.

DNA for the CDR3: TGTGCCAGCAGCTGGACAGGGTTAGGCGATTACGAGCAGTACTTC. Protein: CASSWTGLGDYEQYF. The J gene is TRBJ2-7, the V gene TRBV7-2, with 8 bases identical to TRBD1. This CDR3 has 15 residues. Germline V gives CDR1 SGHTA, CDR2 FQGNSA. V was pared by 4 bases and J by 4 bases, with 9 bases of the junction left unmatched.

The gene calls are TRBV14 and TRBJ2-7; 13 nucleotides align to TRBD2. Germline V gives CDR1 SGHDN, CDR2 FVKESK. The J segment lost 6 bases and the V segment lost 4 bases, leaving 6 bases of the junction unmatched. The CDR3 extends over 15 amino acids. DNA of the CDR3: TGTGCCAGCAGCCGAGGACTAGCGGGAGACTCCGAGCAGTACTTC. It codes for CASSRGLAGDSEQYF.

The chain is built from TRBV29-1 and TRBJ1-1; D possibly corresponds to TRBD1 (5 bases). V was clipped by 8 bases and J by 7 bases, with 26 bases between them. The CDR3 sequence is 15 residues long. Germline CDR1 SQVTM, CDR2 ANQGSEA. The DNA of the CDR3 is TGCAGCCTCAGGGTGTTAGACCCCTTTTATGGTGAAGCTTTCTTT. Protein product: CSLRVLDPFYGEAFF.

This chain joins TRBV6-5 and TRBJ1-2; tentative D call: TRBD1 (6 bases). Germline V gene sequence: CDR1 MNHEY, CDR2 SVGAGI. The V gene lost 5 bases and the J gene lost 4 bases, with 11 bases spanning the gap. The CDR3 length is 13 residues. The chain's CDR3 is CASSPTGFYGYTF. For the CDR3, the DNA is TGTGCCAGCAGTCCTACAGGGTTCTATGGCTACACCTTC.

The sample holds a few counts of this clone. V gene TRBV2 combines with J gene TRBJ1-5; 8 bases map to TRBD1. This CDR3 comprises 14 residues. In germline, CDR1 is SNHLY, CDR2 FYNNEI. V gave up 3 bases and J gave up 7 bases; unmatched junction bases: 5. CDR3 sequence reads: CASSDAGGRQPQHF. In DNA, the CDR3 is TGTGCCAGCAGTGATGCAGGGGGCAGACAGCCCCAGCATTTT.

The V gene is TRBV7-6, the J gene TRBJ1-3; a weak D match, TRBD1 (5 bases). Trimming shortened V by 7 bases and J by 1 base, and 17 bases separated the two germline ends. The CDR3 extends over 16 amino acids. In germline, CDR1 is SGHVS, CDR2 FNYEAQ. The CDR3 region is CASTPNTGPSGNTIYF. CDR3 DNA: TGTGCCAGCACCCCTAACACAGGACCGTCTGGAAACACCATATATTTT.

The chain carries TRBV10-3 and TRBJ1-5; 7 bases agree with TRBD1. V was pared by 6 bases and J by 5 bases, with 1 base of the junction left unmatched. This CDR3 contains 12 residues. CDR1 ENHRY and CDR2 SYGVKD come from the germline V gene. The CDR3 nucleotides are TGTGCCATCAGCGACAGGGATCAGCCCCAGCATTTT. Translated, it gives CAISDRDQPQHF.

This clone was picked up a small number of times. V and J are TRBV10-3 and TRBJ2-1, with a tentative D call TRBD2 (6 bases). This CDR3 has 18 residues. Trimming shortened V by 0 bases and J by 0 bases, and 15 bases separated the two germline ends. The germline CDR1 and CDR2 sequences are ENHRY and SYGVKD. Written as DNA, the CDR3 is TGTGCCATCAGTGAGTCGGGCCGACTAGTCAGCTCCTACAATGAGCAGTTCTTC. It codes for CAISESGRLVSSYNEQFF.

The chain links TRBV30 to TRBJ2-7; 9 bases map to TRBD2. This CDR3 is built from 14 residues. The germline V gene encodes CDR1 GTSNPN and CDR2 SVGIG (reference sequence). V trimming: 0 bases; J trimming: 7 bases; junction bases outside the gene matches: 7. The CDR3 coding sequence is TGTGCCTGGAGTGTAGAGGTAGCGGGAGATGAGCAGTACTTC. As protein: CAWSVEVAGDEQYF.

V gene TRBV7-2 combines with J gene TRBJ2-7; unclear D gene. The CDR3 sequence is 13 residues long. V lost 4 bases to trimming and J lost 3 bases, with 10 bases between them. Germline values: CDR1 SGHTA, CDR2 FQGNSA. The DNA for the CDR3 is TGTGCCAGCAGCTGGGCCCTCCTCTACGAGCAGTACTTC. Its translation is CASSWALLYEQYF.

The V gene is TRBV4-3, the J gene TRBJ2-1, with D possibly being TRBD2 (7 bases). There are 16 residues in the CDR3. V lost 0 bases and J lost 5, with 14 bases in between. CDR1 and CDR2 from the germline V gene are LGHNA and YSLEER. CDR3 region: CASSQDRGRADNEQFF. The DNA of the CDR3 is TGCGCCAGCAGCCAAGATAGGGGGAGGGCCGACAATGAGCAGTTCTTC.

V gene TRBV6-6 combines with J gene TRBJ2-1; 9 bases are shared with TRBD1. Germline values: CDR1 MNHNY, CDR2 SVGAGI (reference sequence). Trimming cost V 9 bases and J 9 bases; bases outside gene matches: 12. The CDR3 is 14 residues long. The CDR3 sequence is CASGTGRGVGEQFF. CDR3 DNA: TGTGCCAGTGGGACAGGGAGGGGGGTAGGTGAGCAGTTCTTC.

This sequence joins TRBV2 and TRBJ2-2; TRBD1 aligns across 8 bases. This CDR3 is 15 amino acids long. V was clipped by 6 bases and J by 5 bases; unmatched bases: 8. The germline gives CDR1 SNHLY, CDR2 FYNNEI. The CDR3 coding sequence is TGTGCCAGCAGATACAGGGGGATTAGGACCGGGGAGCTGTTTTTT. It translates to CASRYRGIRTGELFF.

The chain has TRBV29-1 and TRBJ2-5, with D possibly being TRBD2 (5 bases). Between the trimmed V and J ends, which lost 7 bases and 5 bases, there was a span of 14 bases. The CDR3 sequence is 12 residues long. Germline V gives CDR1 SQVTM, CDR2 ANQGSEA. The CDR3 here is CSGRWGVETQYF. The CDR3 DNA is TGCAGCGGCAGATGGGGAGTGGAGACCCAGTACTTC.

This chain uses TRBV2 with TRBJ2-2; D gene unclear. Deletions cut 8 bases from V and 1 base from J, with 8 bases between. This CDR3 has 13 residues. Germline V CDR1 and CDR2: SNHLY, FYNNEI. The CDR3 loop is CASAAMNTGELFF. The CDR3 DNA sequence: TGTGCCAGCGCGGCCATGAACACCGGGGAGCTGTTTTTT.

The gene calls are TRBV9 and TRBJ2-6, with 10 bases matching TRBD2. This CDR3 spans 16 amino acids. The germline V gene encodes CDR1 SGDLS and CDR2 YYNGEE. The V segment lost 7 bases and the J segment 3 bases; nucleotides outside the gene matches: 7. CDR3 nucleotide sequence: TGTGCCAGCGGAACCGGGACTAGCGTTGGGGCCAACGTCCTGACTTTC. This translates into CASGTGTSVGANVLTF. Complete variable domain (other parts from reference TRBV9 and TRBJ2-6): DSGVTQTPKHLITATGQRVTLRCSPRSGDLSVYWYQQSLDQGLQFLIQYYNGEERAKGNILERFSAQQFPDLHSELNLSSLELGDSALYFCASGTGTSVGANVLTFGAGSRLTVL.